This is a list of T cell receptor beta chains from one sample in a study of control samples from healthy donors and cancer patients. TCRdb's table, derived via immunoSEQ multiplex PCR, lists solely in-frame clones and lacks some. Among roughly 180,000 clones, over 85% were seen once, and the ten largest hold roughly 3.9%. Material for sequencing was blood. These TCRs come from a woman aged 60-75 years in good health. CDR3s leave out the opening cysteine and the closing phenylalanine or tryptophan.

j_gene: TRBJ1-1; v_gene: TRBV2; CDR3aa: ASREDSHWGAF
j_gene: TRBJ2-1; v_gene: TRBV6-2/TRBV6-3; CDR3aa: ASSYSTGGKGEQF
j_gene: TRBJ2-5; v_gene: TRBV5-1; CDR3aa: ASSLAGGGGALETQY
j_gene: TRBJ1-1; v_gene: TRBV11-2; CDR3aa: ASSQGRAF
j_gene: TRBJ1-3; v_gene: TRBV5-6; CDR3aa: ASSPRQGVRSGNTIY
j_gene: TRBJ1-4; v_gene: TRBV4-3; CDR3aa: ASSQDKRSGRGAPEKLF
j_gene: TRBJ1-1; v_gene: TRBV29-1; CDR3aa: SARESGRAEAF
j_gene: TRBJ1-1; v_gene: TRBV5-1; CDR3aa: ASSLAPGLNTEAF
j_gene: TRBJ2-7; v_gene: TRBV7-9; CDR3aa: ASSPAPTGGYEQY
j_gene: TRBJ1-1; v_gene: TRBV5-1; CDR3aa: ASSSSGGLMNTEAF
j_gene: TRBJ1-5; v_gene: TRBV19; CDR3aa: ASSISMGRGNQPQH
j_gene: TRBJ1-1; v_gene: TRBV6-5; CDR3aa: ASSYDRGLRNTEAF
j_gene: TRBJ1-1; v_gene: TRBV7-2; CDR3aa: ASSAQEDTEAF
j_gene: TRBJ2-4; v_gene: TRBV20-1; CDR3aa: SASSSGGSLAKNIQY
j_gene: TRBJ2-5; v_gene: TRBV7-2; CDR3aa: ASSLWASGVETQY
j_gene: TRBJ1-2; v_gene: TRBV4-3; CDR3aa: ASSQDRVLGYT
j_gene: TRBJ1-1; v_gene: TRBV10-3; CDR3aa: AIRTRDLGTEAF
j_gene: TRBJ1-6; v_gene: TRBV9; CDR3aa: ASSDHPNSPLH
j_gene: TRBJ1-1; v_gene: TRBV12-3/TRBV12-4; CDR3aa: ASRLPGTEEAF
j_gene: TRBJ2-2; v_gene: TRBV2; CDR3aa: ASEAVGNGELF
j_gene: TRBJ2-3; v_gene: TRBV9; CDR3aa: ASSGGLALTGTDTQY
j_gene: TRBJ1-2; v_gene: TRBV6-6; CDR3aa: ASNRDLMGHGYT
j_gene: TRBJ1-1; v_gene: TRBV12-3/TRBV12-4; CDR3aa: ASSGQGGTEAF
j_gene: TRBJ1-2; v_gene: TRBV29-1; CDR3aa: SVPGQGNYGYT
j_gene: TRBJ1-3; v_gene: TRBV9; CDR3aa: ASSARASGNTIY
j_gene: TRBJ2-1; v_gene: TRBV6-2/TRBV6-3; CDR3aa: ASSYQRLQYNEQF
j_gene: TRBJ1-3; v_gene: TRBV6-2/TRBV6-3; CDR3aa: ASSYAGNGNTIY
j_gene: TRBJ2-5; v_gene: TRBV5-1; CDR3aa: ASSSIAGGSETQY
j_gene: TRBJ1-5; v_gene: TRBV19; CDR3aa: ASSIATGNQPQH
j_gene: TRBJ1-1; v_gene: TRBV19; CDR3aa: ASSMMEGNTEAF
j_gene: TRBJ2-5; v_gene: TRBV3-1/TRBV3-2; CDR3aa: ASSQEPGGKGAQY
j_gene: TRBJ1-5; v_gene: TRBV19; CDR3aa: ASSISTGHSNQPQH
j_gene: TRBJ1-3; v_gene: TRBV7-2; CDR3aa: ASSLGRISGNTIY
j_gene: TRBJ2-7; v_gene: TRBV10-1; CDR3aa: ASSGTHSYEQY
j_gene: TRBJ2-5; v_gene: TRBV7-2; CDR3aa: ASSFSPGLLETQY
j_gene: TRBJ2-3; v_gene: TRBV5-1; CDR3aa: ASSITRDPTITDTQY
j_gene: TRBJ1-1; v_gene: TRBV19; CDR3aa: ASSIVSGRAF
j_gene: TRBJ1-1; v_gene: TRBV18; CDR3aa: ASSPGVNTEAF
j_gene: TRBJ2-5; v_gene: TRBV3-1/TRBV3-2; CDR3aa: ASSQVGGTETQY
j_gene: TRBJ2-7; v_gene: TRBV4-2; CDR3aa: ASSQGWAGSTYEQY
j_gene: TRBJ1-5; v_gene: TRBV19; CDR3aa: ASSPRQGNQPQH
j_gene: TRBJ2-3; v_gene: TRBV20-1; CDR3aa: SASRQTTDTQY
j_gene: TRBJ2-7; v_gene: TRBV9; CDR3aa: ASSGGGSGTYEQY
j_gene: TRBJ1-3; v_gene: TRBV6-5; CDR3aa: ASSYTAGNTIY
j_gene: TRBJ1-3; v_gene: TRBV9; CDR3aa: ASSVQPFPGNTIY
j_gene: TRBJ1-1; v_gene: TRBV7-9; CDR3aa: ASSFGQGIITEAF
j_gene: TRBJ1-5; v_gene: TRBV20-1; CDR3aa: SASRGYDQPQH
j_gene: TRBJ1-1; v_gene: TRBV4-3; CDR3aa: ASSQGDRGHTEAF
j_gene: TRBJ2-7; v_gene: TRBV18; CDR3aa: ASSPGAAEQY